This TCR beta chain emerged from a study of blood T cell repertoires in COVID-19 (TCRdb year 2020). Some background on the complete study: Collaborator samples came from the United States, Italy and Spain and covered acute and convalescent phases of COVID-19. The material from the prospective study consisted of cDNA or gDNA derived from T cells, B-cell-depleted T cells, or PBMCs. The dataset comprised deeply sampled blood TCRbeta repertoires from subjects exposed to, actively infected with, or recovered from COVID-19. The repertoires were released in a freely available public database meant as a resource for research on the immune response to SARS-CoV-2. The samples were drawn from the first 160 participants of the ongoing ImmuneRACE study and from over a thousand subjects provided by 6 global collaborators. A de-identified subject ID, COVID-19 status, age in years and sex were almost always included in the sample metadata. Where HLA class I and class II types were available, the types were taken from metadata supplied by the sample provider, not from assay-based typing.

TCRbeta CDR3 regions were amplified from genomic DNA by means of the immunoSEQ Assay, a bias-controlled multiplex PCR. The study's processing was this. The number of nucleated cells in each sample was estimated by amplification of reference gene primers within the assay. To quantify the absolute abundance of each unique TCRbeta CDR3 rearrangement, sequence reads were collapsed and filtered. For each sample, productive Simpson clonality was calculated as the square root of Simpson's diversity index over productive rearrangements. Here the immuneACCESS table is served through TCRdb, limited to in-frame sequences with V and J called. Missing clones are a known gap in these copies; in checked studies unresolved V genes cover under half, and the rest lacks a known reason. V and J calls plus clone size are reproduced from that table; the DNA served to infer D and trimming. The sample yields 65,000 to 75,000 clones; around 87% were counted once. The ten largest clones add up to 29% of the sample.

What the work shows at the level of the full study, not this receptor alone: Clinical and demographic metadata were provided uncurated, with the amount varying by source and participant.

Whole blood was collected in K2EDTA tubes by collaborating institutions according to the institutions' own protocols. For TCRbeta analysis, collaborators shipped samples as frozen whole blood, isolated PBMCs, or DNA extracted from either of those sample types. About this clone itself: Its antigen remains unidentified. Per-nucleotide qualities are absent, and no much larger clonotype sits a single base away.

The TCR comes from an elderly woman with active or convalescent COVID-19. Sequences were obtained from peripheral blood.

CDR3 protein: CASSWGTSGGYTQYF. DNA sequence: TGTGCCAGCAGCTGGGGGACTAGCGGGGGGTATACGCAGTATTTT. This chain joins TRBV13 to TRBJ2-3; TRBD2 fits 15 bases in the junction. The germline V gene (reference sequence) provides CDR1 PRHDT and CDR2 FYEKMQ. Ends trimmed: V by 4 bases, J by 7 bases; bases unmatched to a gene: 3. The CDR3 runs 15 residues from the cysteine to the phenylalanine. The retained sequence is limited to the CDR3, 45 bases, with the frame set at the first base.